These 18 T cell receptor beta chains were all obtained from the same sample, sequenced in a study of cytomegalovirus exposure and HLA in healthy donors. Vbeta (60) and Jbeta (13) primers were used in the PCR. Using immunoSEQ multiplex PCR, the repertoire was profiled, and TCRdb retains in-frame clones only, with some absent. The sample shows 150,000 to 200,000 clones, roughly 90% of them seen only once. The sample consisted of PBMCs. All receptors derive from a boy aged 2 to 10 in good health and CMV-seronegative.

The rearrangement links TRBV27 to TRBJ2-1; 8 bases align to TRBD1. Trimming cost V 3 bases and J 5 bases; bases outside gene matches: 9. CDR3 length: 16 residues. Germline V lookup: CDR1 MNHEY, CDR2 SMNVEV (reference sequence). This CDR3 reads CASSLVPGQVDNEQFF. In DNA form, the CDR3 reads TGTGCCAGCAGTTTGGTACCGGGACAGGTTGACAATGAGCAGTTCTTC.

DNA of the CDR3: TGTGCCAGCAGCGATAGCGGGGGGGCGAGTTTCTTC. Translating gives CASSDSGGASFF. The chain links TRBV9 to TRBJ2-1; TRBD2 agrees at 11 bases. From germline, CDR1 is SGDLS and CDR2 YYNGEE. The trim removed 3 bases at V and 16 bases at J, leaving 6 bases unmatched. CDR3 length: 12 amino acids.

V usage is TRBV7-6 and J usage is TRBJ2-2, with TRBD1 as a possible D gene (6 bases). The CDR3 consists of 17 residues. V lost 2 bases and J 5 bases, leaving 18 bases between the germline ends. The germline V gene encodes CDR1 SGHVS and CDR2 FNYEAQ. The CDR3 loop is CASSLFSIRGRTGELFF. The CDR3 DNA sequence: TGTGCCAGCAGCTTATTTTCGATCAGGGGTCGGACCGGGGAGCTGTTTTTT.

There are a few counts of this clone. This CDR3 reads CASSLASRQGTETQYF. The CDR3, as DNA: TGCGCCAGCAGCTTGGCAAGCCGACAGGGGACGGAGACCCAGTACTTC. The V and J genes are TRBV5-1 and TRBJ2-5; 8 nucleotides agree with TRBD1. Per germline, CDR1 SGHRS and CDR2 YFSETQ. The trim removed 0 bases at V and 5 bases at J, leaving 9 bases unmatched. The CDR3 is 16 residues long.

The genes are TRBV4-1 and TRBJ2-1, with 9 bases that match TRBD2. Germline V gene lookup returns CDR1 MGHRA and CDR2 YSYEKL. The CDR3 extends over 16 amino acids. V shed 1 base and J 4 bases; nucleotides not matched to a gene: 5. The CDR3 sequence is CASSQGGTSLYNEQFF. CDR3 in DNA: TGCGCCAGCAGCCAAGGGGGGACTAGCCTATACAATGAGCAGTTCTTC.

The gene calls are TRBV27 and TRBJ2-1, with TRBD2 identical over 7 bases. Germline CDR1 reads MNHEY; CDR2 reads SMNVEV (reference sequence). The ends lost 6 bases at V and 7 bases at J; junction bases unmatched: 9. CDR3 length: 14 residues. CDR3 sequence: CASRDGEGGNEQFF. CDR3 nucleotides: TGTGCCAGCAGGGACGGGGAGGGTGGAAATGAGCAGTTCTTC.

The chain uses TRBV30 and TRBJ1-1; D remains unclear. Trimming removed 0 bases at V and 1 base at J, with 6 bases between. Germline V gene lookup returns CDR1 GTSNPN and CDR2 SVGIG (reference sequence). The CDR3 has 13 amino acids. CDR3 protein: CAWSVGGNTEAFF. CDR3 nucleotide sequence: TGTGCCTGGAGTGTAGGCGGGAACACTGAAGCTTTCTTT.

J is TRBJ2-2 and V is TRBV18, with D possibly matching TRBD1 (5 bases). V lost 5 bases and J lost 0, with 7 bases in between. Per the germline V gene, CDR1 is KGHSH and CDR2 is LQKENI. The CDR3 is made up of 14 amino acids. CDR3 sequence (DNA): TGTGCCAGCTCAGCAGGGACGAACACCGGGGAGCTGTTTTTT. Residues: CASSAGTNTGELFF.

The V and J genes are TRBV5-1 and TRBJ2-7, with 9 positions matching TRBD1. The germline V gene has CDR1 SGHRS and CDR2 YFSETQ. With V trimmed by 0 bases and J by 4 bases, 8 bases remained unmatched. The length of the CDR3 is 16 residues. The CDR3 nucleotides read TGCGCCAGCAGCTTGGCTGTGGGACAGGGTTATTACGAGCAGTACTTC. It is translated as CASSLAVGQGYYEQYF.

The CDR3 DNA is TGTGCCAGCAGTGATGCAGCGGGGGACGAGCAGTACTTC. Protein product: CASSDAAGDEQYF. This sequence joins TRBV2 and TRBJ2-7; 8 nucleotides line up with TRBD2. Trimming at V came to 3 bases and at J to 5 bases, leaving 3 bases not matched to a gene. This CDR3 is built from 13 residues. Germline CDR1 SNHLY, CDR2 FYNNEI.

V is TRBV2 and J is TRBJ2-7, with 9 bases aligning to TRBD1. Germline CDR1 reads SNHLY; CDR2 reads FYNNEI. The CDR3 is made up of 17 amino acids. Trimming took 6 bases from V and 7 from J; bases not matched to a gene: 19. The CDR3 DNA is TGTGCCAGCAGCCACAGGGGGCGCGGTTTATACGCGGAAGAGCAGTACTTC. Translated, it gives CASSHRGRGLYAEEQYF.

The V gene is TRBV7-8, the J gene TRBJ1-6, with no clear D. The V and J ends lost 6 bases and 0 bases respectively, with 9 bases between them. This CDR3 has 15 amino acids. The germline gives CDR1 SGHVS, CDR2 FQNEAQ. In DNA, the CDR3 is TGTGCCAGCAGACCGGGAAGCTCCTATAATTCACCCCTCCACTTT. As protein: CASRPGSSYNSPLHF.

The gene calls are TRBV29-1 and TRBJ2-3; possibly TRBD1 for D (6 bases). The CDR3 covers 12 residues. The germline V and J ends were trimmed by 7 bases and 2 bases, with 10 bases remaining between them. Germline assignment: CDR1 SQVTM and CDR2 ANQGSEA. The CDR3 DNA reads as TGCAGCGCCAGGGACACCACAGATACGCAGTATTTT. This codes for CSARDTTDTQYF.

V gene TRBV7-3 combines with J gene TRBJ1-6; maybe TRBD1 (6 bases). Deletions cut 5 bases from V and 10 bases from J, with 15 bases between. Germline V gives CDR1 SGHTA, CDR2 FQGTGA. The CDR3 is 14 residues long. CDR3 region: CASSPTGLGSPLHF. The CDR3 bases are TGTGCCAGCAGCCCAACAGGGCTTGGATCACCCCTCCACTTT.

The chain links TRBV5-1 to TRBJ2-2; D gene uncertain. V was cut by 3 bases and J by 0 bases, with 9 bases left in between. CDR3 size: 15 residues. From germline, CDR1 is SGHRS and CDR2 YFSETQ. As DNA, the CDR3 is TGCGCCAGCAGCTCGACACCCACGAACACCGGGGAGCTGTTTTTT. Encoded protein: CASSSTPTNTGELFF.

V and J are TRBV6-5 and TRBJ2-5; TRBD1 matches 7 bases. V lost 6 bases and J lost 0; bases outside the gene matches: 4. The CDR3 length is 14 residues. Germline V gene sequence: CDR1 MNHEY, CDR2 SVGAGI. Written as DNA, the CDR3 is TGTGCCAGCAGCATTCAGGGGGACCAAGAGACCCAGTACTTC. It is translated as CASSIQGDQETQYF.

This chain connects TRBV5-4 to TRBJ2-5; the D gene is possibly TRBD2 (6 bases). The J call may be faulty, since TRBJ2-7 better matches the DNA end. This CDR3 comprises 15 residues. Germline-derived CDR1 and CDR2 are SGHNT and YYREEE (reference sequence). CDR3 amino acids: CASSLIGRDPYEQYF. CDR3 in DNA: TGTGCCAGCAGCTTGATCGGGAGAGATCCCTACGAGCAGTACTTC.

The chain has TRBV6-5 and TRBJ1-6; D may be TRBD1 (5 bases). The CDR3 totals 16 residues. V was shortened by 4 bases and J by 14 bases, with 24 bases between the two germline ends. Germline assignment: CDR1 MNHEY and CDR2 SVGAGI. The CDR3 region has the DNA TGTGCCAGCAGTTCACTCCGGGACTCGAATCAACCTTCCCTCCACTTT. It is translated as CASSSLRDSNQPSLHF.